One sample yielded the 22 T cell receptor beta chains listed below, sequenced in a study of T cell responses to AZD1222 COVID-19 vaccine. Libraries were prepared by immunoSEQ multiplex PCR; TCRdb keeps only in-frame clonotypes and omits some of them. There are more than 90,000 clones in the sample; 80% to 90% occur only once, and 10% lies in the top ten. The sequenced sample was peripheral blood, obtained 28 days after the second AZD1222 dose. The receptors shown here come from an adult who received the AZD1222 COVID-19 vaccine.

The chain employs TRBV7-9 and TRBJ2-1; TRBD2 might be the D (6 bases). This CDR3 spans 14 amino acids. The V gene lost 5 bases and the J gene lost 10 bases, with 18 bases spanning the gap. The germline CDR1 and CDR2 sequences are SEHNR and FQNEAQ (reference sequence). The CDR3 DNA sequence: TGTGCCAGCAGCGTCTCTAGCGTACCCGCGGAGCAGTTCTTC. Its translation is CASSVSSVPAEQFF.

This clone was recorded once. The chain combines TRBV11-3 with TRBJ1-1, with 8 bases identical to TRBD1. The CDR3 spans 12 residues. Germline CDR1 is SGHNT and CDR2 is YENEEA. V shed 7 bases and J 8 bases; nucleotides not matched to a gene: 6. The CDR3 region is CASNLGQEEAFF. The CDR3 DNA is TGTGCCAGCAACTTGGGACAGGAAGAAGCTTTCTTT.

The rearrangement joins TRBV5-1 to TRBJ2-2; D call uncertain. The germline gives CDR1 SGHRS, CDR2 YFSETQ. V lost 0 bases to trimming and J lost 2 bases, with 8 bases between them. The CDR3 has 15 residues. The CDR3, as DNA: TGCGCCAGCAGCTTGGGCCCGGGCAACACCGGGGAGCTGTTTTTT. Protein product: CASSLGPGNTGELFF.

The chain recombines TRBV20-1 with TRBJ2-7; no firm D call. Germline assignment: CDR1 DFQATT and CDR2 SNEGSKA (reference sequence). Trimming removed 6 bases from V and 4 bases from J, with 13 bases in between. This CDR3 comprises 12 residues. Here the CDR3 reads CSASGLGYEQYF. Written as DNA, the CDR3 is TGCAGTGCGAGTGGGTTAGGGTACGAGCAGTACTTC.

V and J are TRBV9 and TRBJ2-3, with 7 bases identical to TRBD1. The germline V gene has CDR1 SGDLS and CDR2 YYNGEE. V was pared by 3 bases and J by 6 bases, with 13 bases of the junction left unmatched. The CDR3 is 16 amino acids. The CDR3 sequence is CASSAWQGDGMDTQYF. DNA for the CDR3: TGTGCCAGCAGCGCCTGGCAGGGGGACGGGATGGATACGCAGTATTTT.

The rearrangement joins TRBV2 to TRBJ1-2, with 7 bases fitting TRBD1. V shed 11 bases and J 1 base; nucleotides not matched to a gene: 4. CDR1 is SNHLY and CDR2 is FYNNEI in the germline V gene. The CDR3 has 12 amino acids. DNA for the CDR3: TGTGCCTGGACAGGTCTTAACTATGGCTACACCTTC. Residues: CAWTGLNYGYTF.

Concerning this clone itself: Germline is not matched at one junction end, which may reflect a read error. The CDR3 DNA reads TGTGCTAGCAGCTCAGTGACGGGCGGGAGGGGCGAGACCCAGTACTTC. Translation: CASSSVTGGRGETQYF. V and J are TRBV7-7 and TRBJ2-5; 9 positions match TRBD2. CDR1 SSHAT and CDR2 FNYEAQ come from the germline V gene (reference sequence). CDR3 size: 16 residues.

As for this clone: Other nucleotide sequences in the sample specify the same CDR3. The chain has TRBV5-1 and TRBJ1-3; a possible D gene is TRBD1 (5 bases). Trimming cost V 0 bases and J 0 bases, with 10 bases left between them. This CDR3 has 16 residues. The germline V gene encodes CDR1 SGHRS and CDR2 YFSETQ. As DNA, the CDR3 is TGCGCCAGCAGCTTGGCCGGGGGACTCTCTGGAAACACCATATATTTT. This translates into CASSLAGGLSGNTIYF.

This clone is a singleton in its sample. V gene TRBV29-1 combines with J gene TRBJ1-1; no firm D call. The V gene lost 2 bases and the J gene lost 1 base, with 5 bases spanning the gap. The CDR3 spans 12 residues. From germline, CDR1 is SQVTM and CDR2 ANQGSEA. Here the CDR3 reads CSVEPANTEAFF. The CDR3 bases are TGCAGCGTTGAACCAGCGAACACTGAAGCTTTCTTT.

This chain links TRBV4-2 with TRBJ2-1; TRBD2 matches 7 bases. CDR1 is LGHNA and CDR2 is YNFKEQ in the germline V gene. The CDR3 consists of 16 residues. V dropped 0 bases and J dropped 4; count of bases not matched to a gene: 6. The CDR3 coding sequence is TGTGCCAGCAGCCAAGACAAGCGGGGAACATACAATGAGCAGTTCTTC. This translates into CASSQDKRGTYNEQFF.

CDR3 protein: CASSLGQGAYEQYF. CDR3 nucleotides: TGTGCCAGCAGCCTCGGACAGGGGGCCTACGAGCAGTACTTC. The chain combines TRBV7-2 with TRBJ2-7; TRBD1 matches at 10 bases. In germline, CDR1 is SGHTA, CDR2 FQGNSA. CDR3 size: 14 residues. V was clipped by 5 bases and J by 2 bases; unmatched bases: 3.

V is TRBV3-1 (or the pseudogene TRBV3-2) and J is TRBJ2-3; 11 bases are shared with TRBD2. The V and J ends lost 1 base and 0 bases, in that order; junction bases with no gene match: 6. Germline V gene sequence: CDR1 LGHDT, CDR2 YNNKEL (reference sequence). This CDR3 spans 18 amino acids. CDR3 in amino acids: CASSQGGLAVSSTDTQYF. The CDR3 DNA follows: TGTGCCAGCAGCCAAGGGGGACTAGCGGTTTCTAGCACAGATACGCAGTATTTT.

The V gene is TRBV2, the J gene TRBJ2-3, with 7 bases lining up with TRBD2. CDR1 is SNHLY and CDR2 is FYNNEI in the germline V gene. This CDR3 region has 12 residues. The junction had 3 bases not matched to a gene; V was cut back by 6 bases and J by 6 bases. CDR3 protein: CASRSGVDTQYF. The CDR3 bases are TGTGCCAGCAGGAGCGGGGTCGATACGCAGTATTTT.

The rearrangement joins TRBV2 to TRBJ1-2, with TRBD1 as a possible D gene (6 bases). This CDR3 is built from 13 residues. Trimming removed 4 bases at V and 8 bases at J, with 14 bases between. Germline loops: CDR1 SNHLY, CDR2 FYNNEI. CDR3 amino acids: CASSALGGIGYTF. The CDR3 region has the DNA TGTGCCAGCAGTGCCCTGGGGGGCATCGGCTACACCTTC.

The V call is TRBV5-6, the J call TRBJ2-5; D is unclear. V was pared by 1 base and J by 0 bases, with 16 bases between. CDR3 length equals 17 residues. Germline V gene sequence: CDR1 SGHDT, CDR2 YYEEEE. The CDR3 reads CASSLPATVVYQETQYF. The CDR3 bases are TGTGCCAGCAGCTTGCCGGCTACCGTGGTGTACCAAGAGACCCAGTACTTC.

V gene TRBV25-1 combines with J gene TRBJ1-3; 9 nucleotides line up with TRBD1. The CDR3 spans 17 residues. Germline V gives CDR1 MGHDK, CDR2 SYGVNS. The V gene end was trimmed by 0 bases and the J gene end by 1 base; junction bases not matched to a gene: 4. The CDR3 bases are TGTGCCAGCAGTGAATACAGGACAGGGGCATCTGGAAACACCATATATTTT. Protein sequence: CASSEYRTGASGNTIYF.

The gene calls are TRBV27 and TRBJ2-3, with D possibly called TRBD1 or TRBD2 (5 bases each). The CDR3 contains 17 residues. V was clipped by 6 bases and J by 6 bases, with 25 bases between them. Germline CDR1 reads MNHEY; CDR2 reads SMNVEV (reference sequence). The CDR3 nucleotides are TGTGCCAGCAGCCCCCTCACCACGAGGGGCGCAACGGATACGCAGTATTTT. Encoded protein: CASSPLTTRGATDTQYF.

This CDR3 is CASSKQWDVREIPDTQYF. The DNA of the CDR3 is TGTGCCAGCAGCAAACAATGGGACGTCAGGGAGATTCCAGATACGCAGTATTTT. This chain uses TRBV21-1 with TRBJ2-3. TRBV21-1 is recorded as a pseudogene. The CDR3 contains 18 residues.

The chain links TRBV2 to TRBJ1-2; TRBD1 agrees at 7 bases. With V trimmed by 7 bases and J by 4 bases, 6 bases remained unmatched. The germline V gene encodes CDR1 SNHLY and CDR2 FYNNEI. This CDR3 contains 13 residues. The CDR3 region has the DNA TGTGCCAGCATTGAGGGACAGCCCTATGGCTACACCTTC. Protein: CASIEGQPYGYTF. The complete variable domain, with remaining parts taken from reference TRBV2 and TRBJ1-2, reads EPEVTQTPSHQVTQMGQEVILRCVPISNHLYFYWYRQILGQKVEFLVSFYNNEISEKSEIFDDQFSVERPDGSNFTLKIRSTKLEDSAMYFCASIEGQPYGYTFGSGTRLTVV.

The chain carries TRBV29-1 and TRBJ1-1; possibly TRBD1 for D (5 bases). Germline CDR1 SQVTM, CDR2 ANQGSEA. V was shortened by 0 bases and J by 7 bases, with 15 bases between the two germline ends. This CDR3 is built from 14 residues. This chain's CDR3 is CSVEDPMTVGEAFF. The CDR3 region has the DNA TGCAGCGTTGAAGATCCTATGACAGTGGGTGAAGCTTTCTTT.

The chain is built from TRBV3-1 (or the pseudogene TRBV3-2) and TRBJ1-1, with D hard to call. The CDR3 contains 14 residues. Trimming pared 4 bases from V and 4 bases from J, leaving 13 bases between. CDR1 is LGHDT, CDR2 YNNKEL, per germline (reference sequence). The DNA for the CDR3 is TGTGCCAGCAGCCGACCGAATGACTTCACTGAAGCTTTCTTT. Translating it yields CASSRPNDFTEAFF.

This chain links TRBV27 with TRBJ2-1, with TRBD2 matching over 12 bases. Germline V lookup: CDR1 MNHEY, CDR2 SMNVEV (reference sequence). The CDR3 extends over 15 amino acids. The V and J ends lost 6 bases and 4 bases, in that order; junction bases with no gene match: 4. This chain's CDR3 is CASSEGLAGYNEQFF. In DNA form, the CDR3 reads TGTGCCAGCAGCGAGGGACTAGCGGGTTACAATGAGCAGTTCTTC.